The 20 T cell receptor beta chains below come from one sample, sequenced in a study of T cells in Graves' hyperthyroidism and ophthalmopathy (dated by TCRdb to the late 2010s). The receptor library was made with multiplex PCR. Reads for this sample came from an Illumina HiSeq 2000. The TCR beta CDR3 regions were amplified from RNA transcripts. The TCR CDR3 was subjected to a first round of RT-PCR using the HTBI primer set and the Qiagen OneStep RT-PCR kit. Using fastp trimming at Q25 and MiXCR clonotype assembly, TCRdb reanalyzed the public sequencing data and kept in-frame beta chains. Here each entry gathers all rows of one CDR3 protein and keeps the most common genes and DNA. A total of 500,000 to 600,000 distinct CDR3 sequences appear in this sample, roughly 17% of them only once. The ten most abundant clones make up 15% to 20% of the sample. Sequencing used blood. All receptors come from a woman aged 18-29 years with Graves' hyperthyroidism.

In its sample, this clonotype was seen many times. The CDR3 protein is CASSQWNGMNTEAFF. DNA of the CDR3: TGTGCCAGCAGCCAGTGGAATGGCATGAACACTGAAGCTTTCTTT. J is TRBJ1-1 and V is TRBV3-1; unclear D gene. Germline V gives CDR1 LGHDT, CDR2 YNNKEL (reference sequence). Deletions cut 3 bases from V and 0 bases from J, with 11 bases between. The CDR3 extends over 15 amino acids.

There are many counts of this clonotype. The genes are TRBV2 and TRBJ2-3; 7 bases match TRBD2. The V gene end was trimmed by 1 base and the J gene end by 5 bases; junction bases not matched to a gene: 6. The CDR3 has 15 residues. The germline gives CDR1 SNHLY, CDR2 FYNNEI. The CDR3 protein is CASSEGAGAGDTQYF. CDR3 bases: TGTGCCAGCAGTGAAGGGGCGGGAGCGGGAGATACGCAGTATTTT.

This clonotype occurred many times. This rearrangement joins TRBV6-1 to TRBJ1-1; 8 bases line up with TRBD1. The CDR3 has 13 amino acids. Unmatched junction bases numbered 5, after V lost 5 bases and J lost 6 bases. Looked up from germline, CDR1 is MNHNS and CDR2 is SASEGT. The CDR3, as DNA: TGTGCCAGCAGTCGAGACAGGGGAGCTGAAGCTTTCTTT. As protein: CASSRDRGAEAFF.

This clonotype has just a few counts. The chain carries TRBV15 and TRBJ2-4, with D uncertain. The CDR3 covers 18 residues. Per the germline V gene, CDR1 is LNHNV and CDR2 is YYDKDF (reference sequence). Trimming cost V 0 bases and J 0 bases, with 15 bases left between them. The CDR3 spells CATSRERSSLGAKNIQYF. The CDR3 nucleotides are TGTGCCACCAGCAGAGAAAGGTCAAGCCTGGGAGCCAAAAACATTCAGTACTTC.

This clonotype was seen repeatedly, ten times or more. This chain joins TRBV5-6 and TRBJ2-3; D is unclear. The CDR3 runs to 15 residues. Germline-derived CDR1 and CDR2 are SGHDT and YYEEEE. V lost 2 bases and J 0 bases, leaving 10 bases between the germline ends. The DNA of the CDR3 is TGTGCCAGCAGCTTATTACTTCGTAGCACAGATACGCAGTATTTT. Translated, it gives CASSLLLRSTDTQYF.

Only a few counts were recorded for this clonotype. The J gene is TRBJ2-7, the V gene TRBV20-1; perhaps TRBD2 as D (5 bases). Germline CDR1 DFQATT, CDR2 SNEGSKA (reference sequence). V was pared by 0 bases and J by 3 bases, with 15 bases between. The CDR3 loop spans 15 amino acids. CDR3 region: CSARDGKRLIYEQYF. The CDR3 DNA reads TGCAGTGCTAGAGACGGAAAGAGACTAATCTACGAGCAGTACTTC.

A note on this clonotype: This may be a read error: a much more frequent sequence differs by one nucleotide. The V call is TRBV12-3 or TRBV12-4, the J call TRBJ2-7; 9 bases are shared with TRBD2. The assigned J gene may be wrong: the sequence end matches TRBJ2-1 better. The CDR3 has 16 amino acids. CDR3: CASSLGAGGRTYEQFF. In nucleotides, the CDR3 is TGTGCCAGCAGTTTGGGAGCGGGGGGCCGAACCTACGAGCAGTTCTTC.

This clonotype was seen a few times. The chain employs TRBV28 and TRBJ1-6; D unresolved. Trimming removed 6 bases from V and 6 bases from J, with 18 bases in between. Germline-derived CDR1 and CDR2 are MDHEN and SYDVKM. The CDR3 has 16 amino acids. CDR3 sequence reads: CASRTRSTAVNSPLHF. DNA for the CDR3: TGTGCCAGCAGGACCCGGTCTACAGCAGTTAATTCACCCCTCCACTTT.

This clonotype was counted ten times or more. Germline is not matched at one junction end, which may reflect a read error. The chain recombines TRBV12-3 or TRBV12-4 with TRBJ2-1; D is possibly TRBD2 (5 bases). The CDR3 is made up of 15 amino acids. This CDR3 reads CASSLEVSSYNEQFF. The CDR3 coding sequence is TGCGCCAGCAGCTTGGAGGTTAGCTCCTACAATGAGCAGTTCTTC.

In its sample, this clonotype was seen many times. V gene TRBV10-3 combines with J gene TRBJ2-1; D is undetermined. V was shortened by 4 bases and J by 4 bases, with 5 bases between the two germline ends. This CDR3 region has 12 residues. The germline CDR1 and CDR2 sequences are ENHRY and SYGVKD. The chain's CDR3 is CAISGSYNEQFF. CDR3 sequence (DNA): TGTGCCATCAGTGGGAGTTACAATGAGCAGTTCTTC.

This clonotype has just a few counts. This chain connects TRBV9 to TRBJ2-3; 8 positions match TRBD1. The germline CDR1 and CDR2 sequences are SGDLS and YYNGEE. V trimming: 0 bases; J trimming: 5 bases; junction bases outside the gene matches: 5. The CDR3 loop spans 15 amino acids. Here the CDR3 reads CASSVGQGAVDTQYF. The CDR3 DNA is TGTGCCAGCAGCGTAGGGCAGGGGGCTGTAGATACGCAGTATTTT.

In its sample, this clonotype was seen many times. The rearrangement links TRBV7-2 to TRBJ1-2, with 9 nucleotides matching TRBD1. V lost 2 bases, J lost 8 bases, and 6 bases stayed unmatched. Per the germline V gene, CDR1 is SGHTA and CDR2 is FQGNSA. The CDR3 has 14 amino acids. The DNA for the CDR3 is TGTGCCAGCAGCTTAACGGGACAGGGACTCGGCTACACCTTC. This codes for CASSLTGQGLGYTF.

The rearrangement links TRBV7-2 to TRBJ1-5, with 10 bases fitting TRBD1. Germline CDR1 reads SGHTA; CDR2 reads FQGNSA. The V segment lost 2 bases and the J segment 7 bases; nucleotides outside the gene matches: 17. The CDR3 sequence is 19 residues long. For the CDR3, the DNA is TGTGCCAGCAGCTTAAGCCCCCATTTGGGGACAGGGGAGGGCCAGCCCCAGCATTTT. This sequence encodes CASSLSPHLGTGEGQPQHF.

This clonotype was detected many times. The chain is built from TRBV5-1 and TRBJ2-3, with 7 bases matching TRBD2. The CDR3 covers 15 residues. Unmatched junction bases numbered 7, after V lost 0 bases and J lost 6 bases. The germline CDR1 and CDR2 sequences are SGHRS and YFSETQ. As DNA, the CDR3 is TGCGCCAGCAGCTTGGCGGGAGGCTTGGTGGATACGCAGTATTTT. Amino acids: CASSLAGGLVDTQYF.

This clonotype was counted a few times. The rearrangement uses TRBV20-1 and TRBJ2-7, with 9 bases lining up with TRBD1. Germline values: CDR1 DFQATT, CDR2 SNEGSKA (reference sequence). V shed 6 bases, J shed 6 bases, and the junction held 9 bases outside the gene matches. CDR3 length equals 13 residues. The CDR3 sequence: CSATQKQGAEQYF. The CDR3 DNA sequence: TGCAGTGCCACACAGAAACAGGGGGCCGAGCAGTACTTC.

About this clonotype: A read error is possible here, since a much larger clone lies one base away. The CDR3: CASATSGNFDEQFF. As DNA, the CDR3 is TGTGCCAGCGCGACTAGCGGGAATTTCGATGAGCAGTTCTTC. The chain couples TRBV7-2 to TRBJ2-1; 11 positions agree with TRBD2. The J segment lost 8 bases and the V segment lost 8 bases, leaving 8 bases of the junction unmatched. The CDR3 consists of 14 residues. Germline CDR1 SGHTA, CDR2 FQGNSA.

This clonotype was counted a few times. A read error is possible here, since a much larger clone lies one base away. This chain joins TRBV12-3 or TRBV12-4 and TRBJ2-7; D call uncertain. CDR3 length: 12 amino acids. This CDR3 is CARSSHPYEQYF. As DNA, the CDR3 is TGTGCCCGCAGCTCTCACCCCTACGAGCAGTACTTC.

This clonotype was counted at least ten times. This sequence joins TRBV7-9 and TRBJ2-7; D is unresolved. Germline V gene lookup returns CDR1 SEHNR and CDR2 FQNEAQ (reference sequence). The CDR3 extends over 13 amino acids. V was clipped by 2 bases and J by 5 bases, with 10 bases between them. The CDR3 region is CASSLMIRNEQYF. In DNA, the CDR3 is TGTGCCAGCAGCTTAATGATCCGGAACGAGCAGTACTTC.

The chain combines TRBV10-3 with TRBJ1-6, with D tentatively TRBD1 (5 bases). The CDR3 is made up of 14 amino acids. The germline V gene has CDR1 ENHRY and CDR2 SYGVKD. Trimming took off 2 bases at V and 11 bases at J, with 13 bases between the two ends. The CDR3 DNA is TGTGCCATCAGTGAGCGACAGTTGATTGCACCCCTCCACTTT. This codes for CAISERQLIAPLHF.

This clonotype was seen many times. This rearrangement joins TRBV7-8 to TRBJ2-1; 12 bases are shared with TRBD1. Unmatched junction bases numbered 9, after V lost 5 bases and J lost 7 bases. The CDR3 is 16 amino acids. CDR1 SGHVS and CDR2 FQNEAQ come from the germline V gene. The CDR3 DNA is TGTGCCAGCAGCCCACCACCGGGACAGGGGGCGAATGAGCAGTTCTTC. Its protein is CASSPPPGQGANEQFF. The full variable domain, rest sourced from reference TRBV7-8 and TRBJ2-1, is GAGVSQSPRYKVAKRGQDVALRCDPISGHVSLFWYQQALGQGPEFLTYFQNEAQLDKSGLPSDRFFAERPEGSVSTLKIQRTQQEDSAVYLCASSPPPGQGANEQFFGPGTRLTVL.